This TCR beta chain was profiled in a study of blood T cells in healthy people across ages. Germline V gene sequence: CDR1 SGHDT, CDR2 YYEEEE. V shed 0 bases and J shed 4 bases, with 15 bases lying between them. This CDR3 is 16 amino acids long. Alongside a J-beta primer mix, a sample-barcoded 5' primer served in a second PCR lasting roughly 6 to 11 cycles. TCRdb ran MiXCR on the 5' RACE reads and lists one entry per CDR3 protein. The repertoire holds around 1.7 million distinct CDR3 sequences, roughly 30% seen once, with around 7.7% in the top ten. Sequenced sample: blood. The source of this sequence is a woman aged 25 to 45 in good health. V is TRBV5-6 and J is TRBJ2-3; D is perhaps TRBD1 or TRBD2 (5 bases each). The CDR3 region is CASSLDGDDRADTQYF. The CDR3 DNA reads TGTGCCAGCAGCTTGGACGGGGACGACCGCGCAGATACGCAGTATTTT.